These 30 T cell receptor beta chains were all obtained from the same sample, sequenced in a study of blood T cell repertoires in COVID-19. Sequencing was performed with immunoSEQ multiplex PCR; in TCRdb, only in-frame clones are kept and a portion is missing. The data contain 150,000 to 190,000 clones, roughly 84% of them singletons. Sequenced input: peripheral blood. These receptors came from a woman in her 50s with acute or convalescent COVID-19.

CDR3 in DNA: TGTGCCAGCAGTTCTCCCATGGGGGGCGAGCAGTACTTC. This translates into CASSSPMGGEQYF. V is TRBV6-5 and J is TRBJ2-7, with D maybe TRBD2 (6 bases). V gave up 4 bases and J gave up 6 bases, with 13 bases separating them. The CDR3 spans 13 residues. Per the germline V gene, CDR1 is MNHEY and CDR2 is SVGAGI.

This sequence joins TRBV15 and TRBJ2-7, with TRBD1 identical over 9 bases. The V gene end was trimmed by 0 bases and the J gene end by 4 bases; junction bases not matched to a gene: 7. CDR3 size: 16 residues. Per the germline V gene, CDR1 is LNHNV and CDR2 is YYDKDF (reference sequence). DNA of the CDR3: TGTGCCACCAGCAGAGATGGTGGGACAGGGTCGTACGAGCAGTACTTC. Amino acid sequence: CATSRDGGTGSYEQYF.

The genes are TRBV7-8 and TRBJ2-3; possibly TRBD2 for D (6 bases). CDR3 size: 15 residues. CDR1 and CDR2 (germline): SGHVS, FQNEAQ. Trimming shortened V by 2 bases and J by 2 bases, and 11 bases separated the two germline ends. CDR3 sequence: CASSLRELNTDTQYF. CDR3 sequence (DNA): TGTGCCAGCAGCTTACGGGAGTTGAACACAGATACGCAGTATTTT.

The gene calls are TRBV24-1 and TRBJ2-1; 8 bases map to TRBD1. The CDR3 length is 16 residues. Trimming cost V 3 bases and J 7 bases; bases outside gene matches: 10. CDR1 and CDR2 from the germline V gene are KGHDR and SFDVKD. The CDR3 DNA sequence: TGTGCCACCAGTGATGCAAGCAGGGGGCTATGGAATGAGCAGTTCTTC. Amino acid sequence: CATSDASRGLWNEQFF.

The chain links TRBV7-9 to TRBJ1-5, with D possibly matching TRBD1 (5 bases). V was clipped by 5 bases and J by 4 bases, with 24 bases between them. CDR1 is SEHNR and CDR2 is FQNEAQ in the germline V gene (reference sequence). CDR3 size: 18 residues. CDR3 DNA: TGTGCCAGCAGCCCTCTGAGAAGAGGGGAGGACGGGAATCAGCCCCAGCATTTT. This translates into CASSPLRRGEDGNQPQHF.

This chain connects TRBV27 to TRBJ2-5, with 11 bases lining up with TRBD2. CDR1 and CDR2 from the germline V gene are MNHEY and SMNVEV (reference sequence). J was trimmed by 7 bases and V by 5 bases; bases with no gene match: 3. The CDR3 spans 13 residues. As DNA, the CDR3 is TGTGCCAGCAGTGTAGGACTAGCGGGGACCCAGTACTTC. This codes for CASSVGLAGTQYF.

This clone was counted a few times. For the CDR3, the DNA is TGCGCCAGCAGTGGGCTGGGGCGCAGCAATCAGCCCCAGCATTTT. It specifies CASSGLGRSNQPQHF. The V call is TRBV10-1, the J call TRBJ1-5; D is possibly TRBD1 (5 bases). The germline V gene encodes CDR1 WNHNN and CDR2 SYGVQD (reference sequence). V lost 4 bases and J 1 base, leaving 11 bases between the germline ends. The CDR3 totals 15 residues.

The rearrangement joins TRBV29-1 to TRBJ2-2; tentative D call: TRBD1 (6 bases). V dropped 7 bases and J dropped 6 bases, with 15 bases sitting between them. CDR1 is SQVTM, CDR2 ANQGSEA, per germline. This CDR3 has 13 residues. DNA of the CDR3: TGCAGCGCCACCTTAACAGGGCCCGGGGAGCTGTTTTTT. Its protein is CSATLTGPGELFF.

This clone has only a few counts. The CDR3 coding sequence is TGTGCCAGCAGTTTTGCCGGGCAGCCCCAGCATTTT. This codes for CASSFAGQPQHF. The genes are TRBV28 and TRBJ1-5; D unclear. With 3 bases removed from V and 7 bases from J, the gap between germline ends came to 7 bases. CDR3 size: 12 residues. Germline lookup yields CDR1 MDHEN and CDR2 SYDVKM. Supplemented by reference TRBV28 and TRBJ1-5, the full variable domain reads DVKVTQSSRYLVKRTGEKVFLECVQDMDHENMFWYRQDPGLGLRLIYFSYDVKMKEKGDIPEGYSVSREKKERFSLILESASTNQTSMYLCASSFAGQPQHFGDGTRLSIL.

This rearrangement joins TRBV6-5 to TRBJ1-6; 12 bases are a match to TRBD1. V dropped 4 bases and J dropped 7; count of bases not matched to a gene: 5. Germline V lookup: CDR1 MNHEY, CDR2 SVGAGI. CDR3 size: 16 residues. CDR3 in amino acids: CASSFRDRGPNSPLHF. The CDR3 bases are TGTGCCAGCAGTTTCCGGGACAGGGGGCCGAATTCACCCCTCCACTTT.

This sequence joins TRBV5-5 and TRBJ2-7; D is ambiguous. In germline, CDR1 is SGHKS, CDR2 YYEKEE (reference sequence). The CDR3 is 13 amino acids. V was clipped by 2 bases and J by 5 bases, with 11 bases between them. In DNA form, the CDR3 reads TGTGCCAGCAGCTTAGCGTCCAAGGACGAGCAGTACTTC. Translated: CASSLASKDEQYF. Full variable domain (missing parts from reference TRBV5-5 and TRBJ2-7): DAGVTQSPTHLIKTRGQQVTLRCSPISGHKSVSWYQQVLGQGPQFIFQYYEKEERGRGNFPDRFSARQFPNYSSELNVNALLLGDSALYLCASSLASKDEQYFGPGTRLTVT.

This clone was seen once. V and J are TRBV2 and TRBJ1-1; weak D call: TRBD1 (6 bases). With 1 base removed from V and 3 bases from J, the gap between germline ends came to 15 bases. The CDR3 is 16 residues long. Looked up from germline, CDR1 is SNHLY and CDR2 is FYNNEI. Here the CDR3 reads CASSEDRVDRYTEAFF. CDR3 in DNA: TGTGCCAGCAGTGAAGATCGGGTAGACAGGTACACTGAAGCTTTCTTT.

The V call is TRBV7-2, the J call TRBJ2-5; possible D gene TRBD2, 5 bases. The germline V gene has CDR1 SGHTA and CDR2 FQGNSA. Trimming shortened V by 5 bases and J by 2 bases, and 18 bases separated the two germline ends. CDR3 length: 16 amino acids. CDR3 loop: CASSPRASQRQETQYF. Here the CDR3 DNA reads TGTGCCAGCAGCCCCCGGGCCAGTCAGCGGCAAGAGACCCAGTACTTC.

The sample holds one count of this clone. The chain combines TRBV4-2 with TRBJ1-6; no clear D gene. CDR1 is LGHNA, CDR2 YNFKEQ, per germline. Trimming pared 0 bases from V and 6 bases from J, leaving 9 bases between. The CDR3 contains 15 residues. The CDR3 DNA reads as TGTGCCAGCAGCCAAGAATCGACTACTAATTCACCCCTCCACTTT. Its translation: CASSQESTTNSPLHF.

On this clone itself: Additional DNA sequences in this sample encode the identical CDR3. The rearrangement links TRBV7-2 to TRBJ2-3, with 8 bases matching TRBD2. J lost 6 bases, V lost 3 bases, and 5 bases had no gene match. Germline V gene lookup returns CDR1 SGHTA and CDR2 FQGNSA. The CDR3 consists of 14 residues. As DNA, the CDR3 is TGTGCCAGCAGCTTTTCGGGGGGGGAGGATACGCAGTATTTT. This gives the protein CASSFSGGEDTQYF.

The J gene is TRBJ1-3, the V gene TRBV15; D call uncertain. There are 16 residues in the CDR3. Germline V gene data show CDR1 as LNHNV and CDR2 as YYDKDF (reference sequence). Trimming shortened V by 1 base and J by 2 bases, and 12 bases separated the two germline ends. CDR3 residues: CATSRVSVFPGNTIYF. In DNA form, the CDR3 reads TGTGCCACCAGCAGAGTATCTGTCTTTCCTGGAAACACCATATATTTT. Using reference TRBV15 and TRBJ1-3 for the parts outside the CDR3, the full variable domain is DAMVIQNPRYQVTQFGKPVTLSCSQTLNHNVMYWYQQKSSQAPKLLFHYYDKDFNNEADTPDNFQSRRPNTSFCFLDIRSPGLGDTAMYLCATSRVSVFPGNTIYFGEGSWLTVV.

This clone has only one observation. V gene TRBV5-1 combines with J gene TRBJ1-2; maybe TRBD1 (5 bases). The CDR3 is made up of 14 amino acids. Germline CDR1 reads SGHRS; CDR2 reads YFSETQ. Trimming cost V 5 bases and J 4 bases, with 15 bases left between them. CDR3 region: CASRLRQSSYGYTF. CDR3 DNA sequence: TGCGCCAGCAGACTCAGACAGAGTTCCTATGGCTACACCTTC.

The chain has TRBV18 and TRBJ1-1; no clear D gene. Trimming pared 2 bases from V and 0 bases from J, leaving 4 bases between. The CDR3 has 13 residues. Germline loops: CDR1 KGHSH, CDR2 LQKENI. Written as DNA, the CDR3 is TGTGCCAGCTCACCAGAGCTGAACACTGAAGCTTTCTTT. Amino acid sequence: CASSPELNTEAFF. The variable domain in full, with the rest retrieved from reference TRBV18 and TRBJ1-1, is NAGVMQNPRHLVRRRGQEARLRCSPMKGHSHVYWYRQLPEEGLKFMVYLQKENIIDESGMPKERFSAEFPKEGPSILRIQQVVRGDSAAYFCASSPELNTEAFFGQGTRLTVV.

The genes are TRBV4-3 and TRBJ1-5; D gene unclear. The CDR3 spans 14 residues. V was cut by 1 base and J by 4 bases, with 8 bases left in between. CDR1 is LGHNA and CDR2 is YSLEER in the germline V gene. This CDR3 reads CASSQGWRNQPQHF. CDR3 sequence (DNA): TGCGCCAGCAGCCAAGGGTGGCGGAATCAGCCCCAGCATTTT.

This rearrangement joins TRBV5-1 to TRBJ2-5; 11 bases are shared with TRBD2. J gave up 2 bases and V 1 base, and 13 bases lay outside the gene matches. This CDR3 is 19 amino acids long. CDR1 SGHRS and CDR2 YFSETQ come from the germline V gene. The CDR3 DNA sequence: TGCGCCAGCAGCTTGATGTTCCTAGCGGGAGGAGGGGGGCAAGAGACCCAGTACTTC. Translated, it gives CASSLMFLAGGGGQETQYF. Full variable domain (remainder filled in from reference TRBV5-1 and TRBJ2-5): KAGVTQTPRYLIKTRGQQVTLSCSPISGHRSVSWYQQTPGQGLQFLFEYFSETQRNKGNFPGRFSGRQFSNSRSEMNVSTLELGDSALYLCASSLMFLAGGGGQETQYFGPGTRLLVL.

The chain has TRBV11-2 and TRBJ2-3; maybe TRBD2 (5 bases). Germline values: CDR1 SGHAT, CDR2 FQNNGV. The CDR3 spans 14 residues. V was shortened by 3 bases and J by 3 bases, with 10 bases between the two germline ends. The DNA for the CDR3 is TGTGCCAGCAGCTTGGCTCTAGCTACAGATACGCAGTATTTT. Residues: CASSLALATDTQYF.

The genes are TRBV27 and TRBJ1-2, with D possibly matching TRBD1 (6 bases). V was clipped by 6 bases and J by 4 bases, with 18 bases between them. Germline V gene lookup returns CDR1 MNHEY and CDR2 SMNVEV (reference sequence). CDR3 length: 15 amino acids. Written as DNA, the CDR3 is TGTGCCAGCAGACAGGGACGGTCCGCTAGCTATGGCTACACCTTC. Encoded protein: CASRQGRSASYGYTF.

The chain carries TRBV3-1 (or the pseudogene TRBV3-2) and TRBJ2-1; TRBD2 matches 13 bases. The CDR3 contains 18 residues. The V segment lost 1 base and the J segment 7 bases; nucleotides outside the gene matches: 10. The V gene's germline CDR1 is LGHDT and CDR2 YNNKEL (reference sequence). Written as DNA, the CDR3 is TGTGCCAGCAGCCAAGGGACAGGAACTAGCGGGAGGGTGAATGAGCAGTTCTTC. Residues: CASSQGTGTSGRVNEQFF.

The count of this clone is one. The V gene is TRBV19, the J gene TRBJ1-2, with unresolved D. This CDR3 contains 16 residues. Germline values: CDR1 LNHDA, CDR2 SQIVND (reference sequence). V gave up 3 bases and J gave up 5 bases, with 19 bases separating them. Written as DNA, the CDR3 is TGTGCCAGTAGTATCTCTCAAGGTTCAGGAGGATATGGCTACACCTTC. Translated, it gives CASSISQGSGGYGYTF.

The CDR3, as DNA: TGCAGTGCTGGTGGGACTGCAGATACGCAGTATTTT. Translation gives CSAGGTADTQYF. The gene calls are TRBV20-1 and TRBJ2-3; D is perhaps TRBD2 (6 bases). CDR1 DFQATT and CDR2 SNEGSKA come from the germline V gene (reference sequence). The V end lost 5 bases, the J end lost 4 bases, and 10 bases lay between the germline ends. The CDR3 sequence is 12 residues long.

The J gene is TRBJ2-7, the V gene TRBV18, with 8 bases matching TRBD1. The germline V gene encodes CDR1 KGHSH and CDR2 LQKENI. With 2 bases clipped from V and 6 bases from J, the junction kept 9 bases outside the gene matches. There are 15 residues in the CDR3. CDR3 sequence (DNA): TGTGCCAGCTCACCAAGTCGGCAGGGGGCCGCCGAGCAGTACTTC. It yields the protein CASSPSRQGAAEQYF.

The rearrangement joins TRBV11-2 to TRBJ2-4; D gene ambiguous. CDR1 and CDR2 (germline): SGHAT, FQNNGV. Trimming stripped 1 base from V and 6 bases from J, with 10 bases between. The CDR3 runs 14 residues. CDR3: CASSLAAQGNIQYF. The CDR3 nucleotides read TGTGCCAGCAGCTTAGCAGCGCAAGGAAACATTCAGTACTTC.

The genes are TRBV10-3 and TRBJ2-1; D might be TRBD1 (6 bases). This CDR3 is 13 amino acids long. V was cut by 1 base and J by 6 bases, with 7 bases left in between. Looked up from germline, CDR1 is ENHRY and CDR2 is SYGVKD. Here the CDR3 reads CAISELQGNEQFF. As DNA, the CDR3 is TGTGCCATCAGTGAGTTACAGGGCAATGAGCAGTTCTTC.

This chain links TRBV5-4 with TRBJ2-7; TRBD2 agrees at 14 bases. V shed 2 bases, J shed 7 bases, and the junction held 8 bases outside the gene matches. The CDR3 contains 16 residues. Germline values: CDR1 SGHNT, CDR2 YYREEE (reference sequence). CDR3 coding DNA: TGTGCCAGCAGCTTTGACCCGACTAGCGGGAGGGGTGAGCAGTACTTC. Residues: CASSFDPTSGRGEQYF. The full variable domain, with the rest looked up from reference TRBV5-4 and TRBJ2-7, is ETGVTQSPTHLIKTRGQQVTLRCSSQSGHNTVSWYQQALGQGPQFIFQYYREEENGRGNFPPRFSGLQFPNYSSELNVNALELDDSALYLCASSFDPTSGRGEQYFGPGTRLTVT.

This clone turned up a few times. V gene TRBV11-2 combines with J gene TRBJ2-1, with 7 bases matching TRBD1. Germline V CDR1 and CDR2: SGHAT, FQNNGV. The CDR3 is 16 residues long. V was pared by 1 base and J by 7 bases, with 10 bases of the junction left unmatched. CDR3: CASSLGLVGTENEQFF. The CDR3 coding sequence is TGTGCCAGCAGCTTAGGCCTTGTTGGGACAGAGAATGAGCAGTTCTTC.